These 27 T cell receptor beta chains originate from one sample sequenced in a study of T cell changes during pregnancy in multiple sclerosis. This table comes from immunoSEQ multiplex PCR, and its TCRdb copy is limited to in-frame clones, with some not included. The sample has roughly 79,000 clones; about nine tenths are singletons. The source was CD4+ T cells from peripheral blood mononuclear cells, collected before pregnancy. Receptors originate from a female donor with multiple sclerosis, enrolled in a pregnancy study.

The chain recombines TRBV9 with TRBJ2-1, with 9 bases identical to TRBD1. Looked up from germline, CDR1 is SGDLS and CDR2 is YYNGEE. This CDR3 is built from 18 residues. Trimming cost V 0 bases and J 7 bases; bases outside gene matches: 14. The CDR3 nucleotides are TGTGCCAGCAGCGTAGAGTTATTGAGGGGACAGGGTGTGAATGAGCAGTTCTTC. Its protein product is CASSVELLRGQGVNEQFF.

V usage is TRBV7-7 and J usage is TRBJ2-3; 9 nucleotides match TRBD2. The CDR3 covers 11 residues. Per the germline V gene, CDR1 is SSHAT and CDR2 is FNYEAQ (reference sequence). CDR3 DNA sequence: TGTGCTAGCGGGAGTGCAGATACGCAGTATTTT. Translation gives CASGSADTQYF.

This sequence joins TRBV11-3 and TRBJ2-7; possibly TRBD1 for D (6 bases). Germline CDR1 is SGHNT and CDR2 is YENEEA. V shed 5 bases and J shed 9 bases, with 17 bases lying between them. There are 13 residues in the CDR3. The CDR3 nucleotides are TGTGCCAGCAGCCTGTTAACTAACAGGGTGCAGTACTTC. Protein sequence: CASSLLTNRVQYF.

V gene TRBV19 combines with J gene TRBJ2-2; D is possibly TRBD2 (5 bases). Per germline, CDR1 LNHDA and CDR2 SQIVND (reference sequence). V lost 3 bases to trimming and J lost 5 bases, with 16 bases between them. The CDR3 covers 16 residues. The CDR3 loop is CASSIVREGWTGELFF. Written as DNA, the CDR3 is TGTGCCAGTAGTATCGTCCGGGAAGGTTGGACCGGGGAGCTGTTTTTT.

The chain joins TRBV10-3 to TRBJ2-1; TRBD2 aligns across 9 bases. Trimming removed 4 bases from V and 0 bases from J; junction bases left unmatched: 4. The CDR3 runs to 16 residues. Germline assignment: CDR1 ENHRY and CDR2 SYGVKD. The CDR3 nucleotides read TGTGCCATCAGTGCAACTAGCGGGCCCTCCTACAATGAGCAGTTCTTC. Protein sequence: CAISATSGPSYNEQFF.

The CDR3 sequence: CASSRWDTGTGPYNEQFF. CDR3 coding DNA: TGTGCCAGTAGTCGCTGGGATACCGGGACAGGTCCTTACAATGAGCAGTTCTTC. The V call is TRBV19, the J call TRBJ2-1; 8 nucleotides line up with TRBD1. The V and J ends lost 5 bases and 4 bases, in that order; junction bases with no gene match: 16. Germline-derived CDR1 and CDR2 are LNHDA and SQIVND (reference sequence). The CDR3 extends over 18 amino acids.

V and J are TRBV4-3 and TRBJ2-3, with 11 positions matching TRBD2. Germline CDR1 reads LGHNA; CDR2 reads YSLEER. The ends lost 1 base at V and 5 bases at J; junction bases unmatched: 5. The CDR3 is made up of 16 amino acids. As DNA, the CDR3 is TGCGCCAGCAGCCAAGGGCTAGCGGGGGGAAGAGATACGCAGTATTTT. Protein product: CASSQGLAGGRDTQYF.

The V and J genes are TRBV5-4 and TRBJ1-2, with D possibly matching TRBD1 (6 bases). CDR3 size: 13 residues. Germline V gene sequence: CDR1 SGHNT, CDR2 YYREEE (reference sequence). The V gene lost 4 bases and the J gene lost 1 base, with 8 bases spanning the gap. CDR3 in amino acids: CASSTDSNYGYTF. In DNA form, the CDR3 reads TGTGCCAGCAGCACGGACAGTAACTATGGCTACACCTTC.

The chain has TRBV19 and TRBJ1-1, with a tentative D call TRBD1 (6 bases). Looked up from germline, CDR1 is LNHDA and CDR2 is SQIVND (reference sequence). The CDR3 covers 15 residues. The ends were cut back, 4 bases at V and 2 bases at J, with 14 bases in the middle. Written as DNA, the CDR3 is TGTGCCAGTAGTACCTTCTCGACAGGAAACACTGAAGCTTTCTTT. This gives the protein CASSTFSTGNTEAFF.

J is TRBJ2-7 and V is TRBV6-5; 8 nucleotides match TRBD2. CDR1 is MNHEY and CDR2 is SVGAGI in the germline V gene. This CDR3 region has 16 residues. After removal of 4 bases from V and 0 bases from J, the junction contained 8 bases not matched to a gene. CDR3 residues: CASSLHASGLSYEQYF. CDR3 DNA: TGTGCCAGCAGTTTACACGCTAGCGGGCTCTCCTACGAGCAGTACTTC.

The chain carries TRBV18 and TRBJ1-6; maybe TRBD1 (6 bases). Germline CDR1 KGHSH, CDR2 LQKENI. V was pared by 3 bases and J by 8 bases, with 8 bases between. This CDR3 comprises 13 residues. The CDR3 region is CASSPNRDSPLHF. Written as DNA, the CDR3 is TGTGCCAGCTCACCGAACAGGGATTCACCCCTCCACTTT.

This chain links TRBV11-3 with TRBJ2-2; weak D call: TRBD2 (5 bases). The germline gives CDR1 SGHNT, CDR2 YENEEA. Trimming left V 0 bases short and J 4 bases short, with 12 bases between. The CDR3 covers 16 residues. The CDR3 protein is CASSLDGGGGTGELFF. The CDR3, as DNA: TGTGCCAGCAGCTTAGATGGTGGAGGAGGCACCGGGGAGCTGTTTTTT.

The chain's CDR3 is CASSFGSSYGYTF. CDR3 sequence (DNA): TGTGCCAGCAGCTTTGGCAGTTCCTATGGCTACACCTTC. V gene TRBV11-2 combines with J gene TRBJ1-2; no reliable D call. The CDR3 sequence is 13 residues long. Germline V gene sequence: CDR1 SGHAT, CDR2 FQNNGV. V was cut by 3 bases and J by 4 bases, with 9 bases left in between.

V usage is TRBV7-2 and J usage is TRBJ2-5, with 7 nucleotides matching TRBD1. With V trimmed by 5 bases and J by 1 base, 7 bases remained unmatched. CDR3 size: 15 residues. Germline assignment: CDR1 SGHTA and CDR2 FQGNSA. The CDR3 loop is CASSPPGQPQETQYF. CDR3 DNA: TGTGCCAGCAGCCCTCCGGGACAGCCCCAAGAGACCCAGTACTTC.

CDR3 sequence: CASSQAGTHEKLFF. In DNA, the CDR3 is TGTGCCAGCAGCCAGGCGGGGACCCATGAAAAACTGTTTTTT. The chain joins TRBV6-6 to TRBJ1-4, with D perhaps matching TRBD1 (5 bases). Germline V gene lookup returns CDR1 MNHNY and CDR2 SVGAGI (reference sequence). The CDR3 spans 14 residues. V was pared by 6 bases and J by 6 bases, with 14 bases between.

This clone is a singleton in its sample. This chain connects TRBV6-5 to TRBJ2-5; 7 bases agree with TRBD1. V shed 5 bases and J 2 bases; nucleotides not matched to a gene: 8. This CDR3 contains 15 residues. Germline V gives CDR1 MNHEY, CDR2 SVGAGI. The CDR3 bases are TGTGCCAGCAGTAATGCCGGGACAGTACAAGAGACCCAGTACTTC. Protein sequence: CASSNAGTVQETQYF.

This clone appeared a single time. This chain joins TRBV7-3 and TRBJ2-1; 11 nucleotides match TRBD1. Trimming took 5 bases from V and 7 from J; bases not matched to a gene: 7. The CDR3 totals 15 residues. Looked up from germline, CDR1 is SGHTA and CDR2 is FQGTGA. In DNA, the CDR3 is TGTGCCAGCAGCCGGGACAGGGGGTCGTTAAATGAGCAGTTCTTC. Translation gives CASSRDRGSLNEQFF.

The chain employs TRBV6-5 and TRBJ2-7, with D possibly being TRBD2 (5 bases). V lost 0 bases, J lost 3 bases, and 12 bases lay in between. This CDR3 is 15 amino acids long. In germline, CDR1 is MNHEY, CDR2 SVGAGI. CDR3 DNA: TGTGCCAGCAGTTACTCGATGCTCGGGGACTACGAGCAGTACTTC. Residues: CASSYSMLGDYEQYF.

This chain uses TRBV10-1 with TRBJ2-1; TRBD2 might be the D (6 bases). V lost 8 bases, J lost 0 bases, and 14 bases lay in between. Germline CDR1 WNHNN, CDR2 SYGVQD (reference sequence). The CDR3 totals 15 residues. The CDR3 protein is CASPPRAGSYNEQFF. CDR3 coding DNA: TGCGCCAGCCCCCCCAGAGCGGGCTCCTACAATGAGCAGTTCTTC.

The genes are TRBV30 and TRBJ1-6; D is undetermined. This CDR3 contains 15 residues. V lost 4 bases and J 0 bases, leaving 10 bases between the germline ends. Germline V CDR1 and CDR2: GTSNPN, SVGIG (reference sequence). CDR3 nucleotides: TGTGCCTGGACATTCGGGAGCTCCTATAATTCACCCCTCCACTTT. It encodes CAWTFGSSYNSPLHF.

V usage is TRBV11-3 and J usage is TRBJ1-3, with 8 positions matching TRBD1. CDR1 and CDR2 (germline): SGHNT, YENEEA. V lost 3 bases, J lost 5 bases, and 6 bases stayed unmatched. The CDR3 extends over 15 amino acids. DNA for the CDR3: TGTGCCAGCAGCTTCTCAGGGGGCAGAAGAAACACCATATATTTT. Protein sequence: CASSFSGGRRNTIYF. The full variable domain, rest sourced from reference TRBV11-3 and TRBJ1-3, is EAGVVQSPRYKIIEKKQPVAFWCNPISGHNTLYWYLQNLGQGPELLIRYENEEAVDDSQLPKDRFSAERLKGVDSTLKIQPAELGDSAVYLCASSFSGGRRNTIYFGEGSWLTVV.

The chain joins TRBV27 to TRBJ2-1; TRBD1 matches at 10 bases. The CDR3 consists of 15 residues. J was trimmed by 9 bases and V by 6 bases; bases with no gene match: 11. CDR1 is MNHEY, CDR2 SMNVEV, per germline (reference sequence). This chain's CDR3 is CASSRPGQGSFEQFF. CDR3 nucleotide sequence: TGTGCCAGCAGCCGCCCGGGACAGGGGAGTTTTGAGCAGTTCTTC.

The chain links TRBV7-8 to TRBJ2-7, with 7 nucleotides matching TRBD1. Germline V gene data show CDR1 as SGHVS and CDR2 as FQNEAQ. The CDR3 covers 16 residues. The V segment lost 5 bases and the J segment 10 bases; nucleotides outside the gene matches: 20. The CDR3 is CASSQTALTGDGRQYF. As DNA, the CDR3 is TGTGCCAGCAGCCAAACCGCTCTAACAGGGGACGGAAGACAGTACTTC.

The chain has TRBV12-5 and TRBJ2-7; 10 positions match TRBD1. CDR1 is LGHNT, CDR2 FRNRAP, per germline. J gave up 3 bases and V 6 bases, and 5 bases lay outside the gene matches. CDR3 length equals 14 residues. CDR3 region: CASGLDRGGYEQYF. The CDR3 coding sequence is TGTGCTAGTGGCCTGGACAGGGGGGGCTACGAGCAGTACTTC.

This chain joins TRBV28 and TRBJ1-2; possibly TRBD1 for D (5 bases). V lost 3 bases and J 4 bases, leaving 12 bases between the germline ends. The CDR3 runs to 14 residues. Germline CDR1 is MDHEN and CDR2 is SYDVKM. CDR3 DNA: TGTGCCAGCAGTTTGCCAGGGCTTCTCTATGGCTACACCTTC. Protein sequence: CASSLPGLLYGYTF.

The V and J genes are TRBV5-1 and TRBJ2-7; D is ambiguous. The V and J ends lost 4 bases and 2 bases respectively, with 13 bases between them. CDR1 and CDR2 from the germline V gene are SGHRS and YFSETQ. This CDR3 is built from 14 residues. Here the CDR3 reads CASSRLDGAYEQYF. In DNA form, the CDR3 reads TGCGCCAGCAGCCGCCTAGACGGTGCCTACGAGCAGTACTTC.

This chain uses TRBV18 with TRBJ1-1; D is perhaps TRBD1 (6 bases). Germline V CDR1 and CDR2: KGHSH, LQKENI. The CDR3 covers 12 residues. The V and J ends lost 3 bases and 11 bases respectively, with 13 bases between them. Here the CDR3 DNA reads TGTGCCAGCTCACCGAGGGCAGGGGATGCTTTCTTT. Translating it yields CASSPRAGDAFF.